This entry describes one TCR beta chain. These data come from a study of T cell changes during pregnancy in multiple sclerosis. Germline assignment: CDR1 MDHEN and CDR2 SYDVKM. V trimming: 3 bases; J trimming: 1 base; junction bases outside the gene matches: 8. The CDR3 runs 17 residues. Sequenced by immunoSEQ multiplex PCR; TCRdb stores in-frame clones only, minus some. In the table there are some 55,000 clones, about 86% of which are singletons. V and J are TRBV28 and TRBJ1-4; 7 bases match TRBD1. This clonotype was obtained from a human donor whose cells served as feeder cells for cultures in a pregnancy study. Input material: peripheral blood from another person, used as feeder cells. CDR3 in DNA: TGTGCCAGCAGTTTTGGAAGGAGGGGGCAAACTAATGAAAAACTGTTTTTT. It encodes CASSFGRRGQTNEKLFF.